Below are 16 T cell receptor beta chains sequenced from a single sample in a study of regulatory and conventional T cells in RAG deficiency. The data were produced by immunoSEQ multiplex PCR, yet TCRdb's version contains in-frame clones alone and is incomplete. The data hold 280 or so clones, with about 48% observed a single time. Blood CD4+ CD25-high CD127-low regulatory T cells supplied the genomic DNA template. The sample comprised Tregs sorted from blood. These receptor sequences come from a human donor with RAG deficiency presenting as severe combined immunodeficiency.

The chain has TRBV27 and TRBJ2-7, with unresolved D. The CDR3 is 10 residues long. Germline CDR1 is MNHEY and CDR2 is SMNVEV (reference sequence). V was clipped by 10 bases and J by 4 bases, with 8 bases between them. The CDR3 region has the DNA TGTGCCACCGGGTTTTACGAGCAGTACTTC. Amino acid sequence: CATGFYEQYF.

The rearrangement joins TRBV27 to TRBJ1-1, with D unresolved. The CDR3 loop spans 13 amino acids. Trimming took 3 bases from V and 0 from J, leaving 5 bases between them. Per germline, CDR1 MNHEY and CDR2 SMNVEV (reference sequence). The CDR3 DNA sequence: TGTGCCAGCAGTTTTATTTTGAACACTGAAGCTTTCTTT. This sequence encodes CASSFILNTEAFF.

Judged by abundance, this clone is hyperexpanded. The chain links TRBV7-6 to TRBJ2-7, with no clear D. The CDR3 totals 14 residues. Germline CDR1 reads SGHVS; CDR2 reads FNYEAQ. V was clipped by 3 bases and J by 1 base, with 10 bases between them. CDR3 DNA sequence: TGTGCCAGCAGCTTCATATCGAGTTCCTACGAGCAGTACTTC. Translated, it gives CASSFISSSYEQYF.

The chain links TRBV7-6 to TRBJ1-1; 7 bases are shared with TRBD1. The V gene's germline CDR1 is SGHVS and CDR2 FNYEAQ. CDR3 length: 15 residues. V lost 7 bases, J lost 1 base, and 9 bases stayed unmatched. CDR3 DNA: TGTGCCAGCACCCCGCGACAGGGCCGGAACACTGAAGCTTTCTTT. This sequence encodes CASTPRQGRNTEAFF.

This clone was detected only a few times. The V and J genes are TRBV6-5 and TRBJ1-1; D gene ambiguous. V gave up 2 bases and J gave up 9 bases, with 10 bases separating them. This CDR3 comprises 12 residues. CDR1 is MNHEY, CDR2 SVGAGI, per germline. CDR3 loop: CASSYQSPQAFF. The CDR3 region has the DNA TGTGCCAGCAGTTACCAGAGCCCCCAAGCTTTCTTT.

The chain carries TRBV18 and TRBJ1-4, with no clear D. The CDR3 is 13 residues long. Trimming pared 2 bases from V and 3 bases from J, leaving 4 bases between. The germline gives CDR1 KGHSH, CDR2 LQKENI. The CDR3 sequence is CASSPFSNEKLFF. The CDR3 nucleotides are TGTGCCAGCTCACCATTCTCTAATGAAAAACTGTTTTTT.

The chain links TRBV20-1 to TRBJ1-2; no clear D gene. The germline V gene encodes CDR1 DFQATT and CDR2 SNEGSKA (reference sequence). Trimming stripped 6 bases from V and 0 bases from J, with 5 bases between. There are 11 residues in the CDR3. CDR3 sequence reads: CSASANYGYTF. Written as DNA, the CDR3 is TGCAGTGCCTCAGCTAACTATGGCTACACCTTC.

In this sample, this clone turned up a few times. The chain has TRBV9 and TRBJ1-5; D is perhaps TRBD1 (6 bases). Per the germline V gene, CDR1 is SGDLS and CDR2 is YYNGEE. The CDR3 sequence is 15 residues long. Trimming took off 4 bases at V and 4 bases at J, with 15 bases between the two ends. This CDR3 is CASSSRQDRNQPQHF. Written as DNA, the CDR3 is TGTGCCAGCAGCTCCCGACAGGACAGAAATCAGCCCCAGCATTTT.

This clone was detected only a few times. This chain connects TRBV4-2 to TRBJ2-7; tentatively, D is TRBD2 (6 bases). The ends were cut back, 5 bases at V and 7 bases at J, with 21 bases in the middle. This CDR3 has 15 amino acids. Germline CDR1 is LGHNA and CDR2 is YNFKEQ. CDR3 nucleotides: TGTGCCAGCAGCTTGGATCCGCGGGGTTGGGGGGAGCAGTACTTC. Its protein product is CASSLDPRGWGEQYF.

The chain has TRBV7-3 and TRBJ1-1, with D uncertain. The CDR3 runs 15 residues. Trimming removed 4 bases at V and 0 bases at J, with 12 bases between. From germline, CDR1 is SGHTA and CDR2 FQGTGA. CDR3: CASSSGRTMNTEAFF. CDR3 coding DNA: TGTGCCAGCAGCTCCGGACGGACTATGAACACTGAAGCTTTCTTT.

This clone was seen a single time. The CDR3 reads CSVEDEGPPWTQYF. The DNA for the CDR3 is TGCAGCGTTGAAGATGAGGGCCCTCCATGGACCCAGTACTTC. The gene calls are TRBV29-1 and TRBJ2-5; possibly TRBD2 for D (5 bases). Trimming left V 0 bases short and J 7 bases short, with 15 bases between. The CDR3 has 14 amino acids. Per the germline V gene, CDR1 is SQVTM and CDR2 is ANQGSEA.

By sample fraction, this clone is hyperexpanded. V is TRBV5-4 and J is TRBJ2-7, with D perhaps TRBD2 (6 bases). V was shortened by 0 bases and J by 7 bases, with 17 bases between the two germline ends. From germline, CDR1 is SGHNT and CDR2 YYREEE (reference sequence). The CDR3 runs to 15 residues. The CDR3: CASSLDPRGWGEQYF. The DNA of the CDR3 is TGTGCCAGCAGCTTGGATCCGCGGGGTTGGGGGGAGCAGTACTTC.

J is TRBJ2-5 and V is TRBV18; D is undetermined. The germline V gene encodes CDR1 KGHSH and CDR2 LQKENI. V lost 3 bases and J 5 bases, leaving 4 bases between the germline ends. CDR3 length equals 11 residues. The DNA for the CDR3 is TGTGCCAGCTCACCTCGCGAGACCCAGTACTTC. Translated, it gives CASSPRETQYF.

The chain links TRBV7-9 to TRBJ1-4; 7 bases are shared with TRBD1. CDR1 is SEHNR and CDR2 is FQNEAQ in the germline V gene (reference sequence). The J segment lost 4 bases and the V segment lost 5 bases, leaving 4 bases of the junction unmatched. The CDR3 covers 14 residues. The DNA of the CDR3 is TGTGCCAGCAGCCGCAGGGGGAATAATGAAAAACTGTTTTTT. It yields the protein CASSRRGNNEKLFF.

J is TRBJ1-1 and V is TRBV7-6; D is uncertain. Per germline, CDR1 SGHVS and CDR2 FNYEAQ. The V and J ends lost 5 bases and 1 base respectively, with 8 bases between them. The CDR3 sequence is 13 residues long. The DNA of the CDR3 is TGTGCCAGCAGCAACCCAACGAACACTGAAGCTTTCTTT. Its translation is CASSNPTNTEAFF.

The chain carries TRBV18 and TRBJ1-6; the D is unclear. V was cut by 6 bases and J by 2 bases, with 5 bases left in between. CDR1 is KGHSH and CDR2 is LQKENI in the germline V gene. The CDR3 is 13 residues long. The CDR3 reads CASSLPYNSPLHF. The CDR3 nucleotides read TGTGCCAGCTCTCTGCCCTATAATTCACCCCTCCACTTT.